A selection of T cell receptor beta chains follows, all from one sample in a study of T cell changes during pregnancy in multiple sclerosis. Libraries were prepared by immunoSEQ multiplex PCR; TCRdb keeps only in-frame clonotypes and omits some of them. The sample has about 42,000 clones, about 87% seen once. Here the sequenced sample was CD4+ T cells from peripheral blood mononuclear cells, taken in the second trimester of pregnancy. Every receptor here comes from a female donor with multiple sclerosis, enrolled in a pregnancy study. Each CDR3 is given with its conserved first and last residue.

cdr3_aa j_call v_call
CASNHRGRYEQYF TRBJ2-7 TRBV6-1
CASSLPGQGDEKLFF TRBJ1-4 TRBV5-1
CASSFGQVEEAFF TRBJ1-1 TRBV11-2
CASSGRTGESGQFF TRBJ2-1 TRBV10-2
CASSGGTGPYEQYF TRBJ2-7 TRBV19
CASSEAQGTEAFF TRBJ1-1 TRBV6-1
CASSLAGIDTEAFF TRBJ1-1 TRBV28
CASSTGTGTYEQYF TRBJ2-7 TRBV19
CASSLRGFRTDTQYF TRBJ2-3 TRBV28
CSTSGIKGSNEQFF TRBJ2-1 TRBV29-1
CASTPRTEAFF TRBJ1-1 TRBV6-5
CASSLRGLNEKLFF TRBJ1-4 TRBV5-1
CAWERSRSGNTIYF TRBJ1-3 TRBV30
CASSQSSGYSNQPQHF TRBJ1-5 TRBV19
CASSTRGSYGYTF TRBJ1-2 TRBV6-6
CASSSNPGTGPHEQYF TRBJ2-7 TRBV6-5
CASSITSGDYEQYF TRBJ2-7 TRBV5-1
CASSLSRQGPLSNQPQHF TRBJ1-5 TRBV27
CASSGAFDSAQFF TRBJ2-1 TRBV25-1
CASSLPEVSRGGYNEQFF TRBJ2-1 TRBV7-8